This T cell receptor (beta chain) was found in a study of T cell responses to AZD1222 COVID-19 vaccine (dated by TCRdb to about 2021). Concerning the study at large: A total of just over 230 trial participants underwent TCR sequencing, of whom 200 to 220 had received two doses of AZD1222 and about 25 had received two doses of the MenACWY control vaccine. Trial participants were enrolled by age into subgroups of 18-55, 56-69 and 70-plus years, and roughly 160, 29 and 62 TCR-sequenced participants, respectively, were included in these subgroups. The full study reports these points: Because no day 14 peak-response samples were available, repertoires were characterized only after the peak T cell response. After two AZD1222 doses, spike-specific TCR breadth and depth were significantly higher than at day 0 and than in MenACWY recipients. The whole spike protein was spanned by vaccine-associated CD4 TCRs, and dominant responses were seen in regions 160-218 and 743-854. In the small 56-69-year group, the increase in depth fell short of significance, most likely because of low power. Conclusions about previously exposed vaccinees are limited because only 6 or 7 AZD1222 recipients were SARS-CoV-2 seropositive at baseline. Nearly half of unique spike-specific TCRs reportedly recognized epitopes outside regions mutated in the B.1.351 and B.1.1.7 variants. Most participants were white British and females outnumbered males, and the authors suggested that clonal diversity may have been underestimated.

The CDR3 regions of human TCRbeta chains were analyzed by immunosequencing. On the authors' methods: TCRs in the repertoires were compared against a reference library of SARS-CoV-2-specific TCRs that had been generated with the MIRA antigen-specificity platform. Breadth was defined as the fraction of unique TCRs that were SARS-CoV-2-associated. Depth was defined as the fraction of total T cells that were SARS-CoV-2-associated. Using the MIRA data, each spike-specific TCR was assigned both to the spike region to which the TCR was reactive and to a CD4 or CD8 class. Log10-transformed breadth and depth values were compared by one-way ANOVA with Sidak's multiple comparisons tests. TCRdb stores this immuneACCESS table with in-frame sequences only. Part of the clones is absent; in the studies checked, under half of the shortfall reflects unresolved V genes, and no reason is known for the rest. V, J and clone size reflect that table, while D and trimming were determined from the DNA. The sample table contains tens of thousands of clones; only one count was recorded for 88% of them. The leading ten clones occupy less than 9% of the sample.

Reading the label with the study, this specimen's time point is: about 28 days (+/-7) after the second vaccine dose. AZD1222 recipients given second doses at about 4 weeks or at about 12 weeks were pooled, since spike-specific TCR depth and breadth were not found to differ between the two schedules. Samples from vaccinated people were obtained from the UK trials COV001 and COV002, which included a single-blind randomized controlled phase 2/3 trial of AZD1222 (ChAdOx1 nCoV-19) in healthy adults. Trial participant PBMC samples were collected at day 0 and day 28 after the second dose for TCRbeta chain sequencing. In the case of this clone: There is no known antigen for this receptor. Base-call qualities are not available, and no considerably larger clone is one nucleotide away.

Trimming at the junction amounts to 4 bases on V and 0 bases on J, and the germline ends lie 7 bases apart. Looking up the germline V gene yields CDR1 LGHNA and CDR2 YNFKEQ. CDR3 length: 15 amino acids, cysteine to phenylalanine. Only the CDR3 region is kept as DNA, spanning 45 bases read in frame from base 1. Specimen: peripheral blood, collected 28 days after the second AZD1222 dose. This TCR came from an adult who received the AZD1222 COVID-19 vaccine. The chain couples TRBV4-2 to TRBJ2-6; the D gene lacks a confident call. The DNA reads TGTGCCAGCAGCCCCGACGGCTCTGGGGCCAACGTCCTGACTTTC. This translates into CASSPDGSGANVLTF.